This TCR beta chain was retrieved from a study of CD8+ T cells in alopecia areata. Study context: Tofacitinib lasted 6 to 18 months, then 6 months off drug.

The germline CDR1 and CDR2 sequences are SGDLS and YYNGEE. The CDR3 runs to 12 residues. Between the trimmed V and J ends, which lost 4 bases and 4 bases, there was a span of 8 bases. Sequencing relied on a cDNA template that was reverse transcribed from extracted RNA. The method was immunoSEQ multiplex PCR; TCRdb's version includes in-frame clones alone and lacks a portion of them. The sample consists of approximately 180,000 clones, 50% to 75% of them appearing once. This clone was counted a few times. It was from alopecia areata patients that lesional scalp punch biopsies and peripheral blood were collected.

This TCR was recovered from a human donor with alopecia areata. This chain links TRBV9 with TRBJ1-1, with a tentative D call TRBD1 (5 bases). This sample comprised CD4+ T cells sorted from blood, obtained at week 0. This CDR3 reads CASSNRFTEAFF. Here the CDR3 DNA reads TGTGCCAGCAGCAACAGGTTCACTGAAGCTTTCTTT.